This T cell receptor (beta chain) was captured in a study of blood T cell repertoires in COVID-19. The wider study: Collection of acute and convalescent COVID-19 samples took place in the United States, Italy and Spain. Sample material is recorded as cDNA or gDNA derived from T cells, B-cell-depleted T cells, or PBMCs.

CDR1 SGHRS and CDR2 YFSETQ come from the germline V gene. The CDR3 is 14 residues long. Trimming removed 4 bases from V and 1 base from J; junction bases left unmatched: 4. Original data processing: Reference gene primer amplification gave estimated nucleated cell counts. Repertoires were generated with immunoSEQ multiplex PCR, while TCRdb's copy carries only in-frame clones and drops some. The V and J calls and the clone size are those of that table, but D and trimming were determined from the DNA. The profile shows 270,000 or so clones, approximately 80% of them singletons. The receptor was isolated from a human donor in a cohort sampled during active COVID-19. Material for sequencing was peripheral blood. This chain connects TRBV5-1 to TRBJ1-1; 7 nucleotides align to TRBD1. CDR3 in DNA: TGCGCCAGCAGCCTCCGGACAGGGAACACTGAAGCTTTCTTT. Its protein product is CASSLRTGNTEAFF.